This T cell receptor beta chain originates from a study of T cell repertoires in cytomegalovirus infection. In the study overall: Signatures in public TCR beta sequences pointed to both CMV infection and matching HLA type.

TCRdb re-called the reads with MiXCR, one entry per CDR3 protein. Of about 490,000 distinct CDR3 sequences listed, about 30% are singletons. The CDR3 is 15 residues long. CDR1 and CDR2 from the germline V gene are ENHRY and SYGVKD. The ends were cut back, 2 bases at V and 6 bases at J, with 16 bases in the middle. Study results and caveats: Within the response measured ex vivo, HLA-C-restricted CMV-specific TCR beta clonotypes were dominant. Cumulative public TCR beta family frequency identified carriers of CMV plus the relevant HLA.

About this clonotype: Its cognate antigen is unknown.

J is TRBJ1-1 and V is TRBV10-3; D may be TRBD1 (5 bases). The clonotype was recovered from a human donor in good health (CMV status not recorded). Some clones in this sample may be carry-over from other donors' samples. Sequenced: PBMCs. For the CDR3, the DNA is TGTGCCATCAGTGAGCCATGGGAGGGGAGGGCTGAAGCTTTCTTT. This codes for CAISEPWEGRAEAFF.